These 27 T cell receptor beta chains were sequenced from one sample in a study of cytomegalovirus exposure and HLA in healthy donors. In the PCR, 60 Vbeta and 13 Jbeta primers were used. Measured with immunoSEQ multiplex PCR; TCRdb has only the in-frame clones, and not every one. The profile shows 170,000 or so clones, approximately 80% of them singletons. The sequenced material came from PBMCs. These receptors were taken from a male donor in good health and CMV-seropositive.

The chain combines TRBV6-1 with TRBJ1-3; D unresolved. V was trimmed by 2 bases and J by 2 bases, leaving 16 bases between them. Germline CDR1 is MNHNS and CDR2 is SASEGT. The CDR3 length is 17 residues. This CDR3 reads CASSEYDERRTGNTIYF. The CDR3 DNA reads TGTGCCAGCAGTGAATACGACGAAAGGAGGACTGGAAACACCATATATTTT.

This clone was picked up a small number of times. The CDR3 DNA is TGTGCCAGCTCACCAACCTATAGCAATCAGCCCCAGCATTTT. Protein sequence: CASSPTYSNQPQHF. V usage is TRBV18 and J usage is TRBJ1-5; D is unclear. Trimming removed 2 bases at V and 0 bases at J, with 5 bases between. This CDR3 contains 14 residues. Germline CDR1 KGHSH, CDR2 LQKENI.

For this clone: The junction differs from germline at one of its ends, possibly a read error. The chain has TRBV7-3 and TRBJ2-2; TRBD2 agrees at 9 bases. The CDR3 sequence is 18 residues long. The germline V gene has CDR1 SGHTA and CDR2 FQGTGA. DNA for the CDR3: TGTTCCAGCAGCTTAACGTCTAGCGGGACGTTTCGGACCGGGGAGCTGTTTTTT. Translating it yields CSSSLTSSGTFRTGELFF.

Worth noting for this clone: Other DNA sequences in this specimen translate into the identical CDR3. The chain carries TRBV27 and TRBJ1-1; unclear D gene. Trimming left V 2 bases short and J 5 bases short, with 9 bases between. CDR1 is MNHEY, CDR2 SMNVEV, per germline (reference sequence). This CDR3 comprises 13 residues. CDR3 amino acids: CASSLGGGTEAFF. The CDR3 nucleotides read TGTGCCAGCAGTTTAGGTGGAGGGACTGAAGCTTTCTTT.

The genes are TRBV6-6 and TRBJ2-3; D may be TRBD2 (6 bases). V was pared by 6 bases and J by 2 bases, with 12 bases between. The CDR3 totals 14 residues. CDR1 and CDR2 from the germline V gene are MNHNY and SVGAGI (reference sequence). The CDR3 bases are TGTGCCAGCAGACCCAGGGAGGACACAGATACGCAGTATTTT. Translated, it gives CASRPREDTDTQYF.

The chain has TRBV5-1 and TRBJ1-1; no definite D call. V was trimmed by 2 bases and J by 4 bases, leaving 9 bases between them. In germline, CDR1 is SGHRS, CDR2 YFSETQ. CDR3 size: 13 residues. For the CDR3, the DNA is TGCGCCAGCAGCTTAGGACTGTTCACTGAAGCTTTCTTT. Translated, it gives CASSLGLFTEAFF.

This sequence joins TRBV11-1 and TRBJ2-7, with 7 bases aligning to TRBD2. The CDR3 runs to 15 residues. Germline-derived CDR1 and CDR2 are SGHAT and FQDESV (reference sequence). Losses at the gene ends were 4 bases for V and 2 bases for J; bases not matched to a gene: 8. This CDR3 reads CASSSTSADTYEQYF. In nucleotides, the CDR3 is TGTGCCAGCAGCTCTACTAGCGCGGACACCTACGAGCAGTACTTC.

This rearrangement joins TRBV4-1 to TRBJ2-3, with D maybe TRBD1 (6 bases). This CDR3 spans 15 amino acids. Germline CDR1 MGHRA, CDR2 YSYEKL. V was cut by 3 bases and J by 4 bases, with 14 bases left in between. CDR3 bases: TGCGCCAGCAGCCATCCTCCGACAGGTGCAGATACGCAGTATTTT. It specifies CASSHPPTGADTQYF.

V usage is TRBV19 and J usage is TRBJ2-1; the D gene is possibly TRBD1 (5 bases). The V gene lost 3 bases and the J gene lost 8 bases, with 14 bases spanning the gap. The CDR3 is 14 amino acids. Germline V gene data show CDR1 as LNHDA and CDR2 as SQIVND (reference sequence). The CDR3 coding sequence is TGTGCCAGTAGTATGACAGTCATCAGCGATGAGCAGTTCTTC. Its protein is CASSMTVISDEQFF.

This clone came up a few times. This chain links TRBV9 with TRBJ1-1; D is uncertain. The CDR3 is made up of 14 amino acids. V shed 3 bases and J shed 0 bases, with 9 bases lying between them. Germline assignment: CDR1 SGDLS and CDR2 YYNGEE. The CDR3 DNA is TGTGCCAGCAGCGAACTCACGCTGAACACTGAAGCTTTCTTT. This encodes CASSELTLNTEAFF.

The chain joins TRBV29-1 to TRBJ1-3; D is possibly TRBD1 (5 bases). Trimming took off 1 base at V and 3 bases at J, with 10 bases between the two ends. CDR3 length: 14 amino acids. Germline assignment: CDR1 SQVTM and CDR2 ANQGSEA. The CDR3 spells CSVEGGAVGNTIYF. The CDR3 bases are TGCAGCGTTGAAGGTGGGGCCGTTGGAAACACCATATATTTT.

As concerns this clone: At one of its ends the junction is not consistent with the germline gene, which may arise from a read error. The chain combines TRBV7-7 with TRBJ2-3; the D gene is possibly TRBD2 (5 bases). Germline V CDR1 and CDR2: SSHAT, FNYEAQ (reference sequence). The CDR3 is 15 amino acids. This CDR3 reads CASSPSPGIADTQYF. In DNA form, the CDR3 reads TGTGCTAGCAGTCCCAGCCCGGGGATCGCAGATACGCAGTATTTT.

This clone was observed a handful of times. The V and J genes are TRBV7-9 and TRBJ2-5; weak D call: TRBD2 (6 bases). TRBJ2-7 explains the end of the DNA better; the J call may be wrong. CDR1 is SEHNR and CDR2 is FQNEAQ in the germline V gene (reference sequence). The CDR3 consists of 15 residues. Written as DNA, the CDR3 is TGTGCCAGCAGCTCGTTACTAGCTTCTCTCTACGAGCAGTACTTC. It codes for CASSSLLASLYEQYF.

CDR3 in DNA: TGTGCCAGCAGCCGTGGGGGGGGAGAGACCCAGTACTTC. Translating it yields CASSRGGGETQYF. The gene calls are TRBV27 and TRBJ2-5; 7 bases line up with TRBD2. The CDR3 is 13 residues long. The V gene's germline CDR1 is MNHEY and CDR2 SMNVEV (reference sequence). Trimming removed 6 bases from V and 4 bases from J; junction bases left unmatched: 5.

Here the CDR3 reads CASSSGTNTGELFF. CDR3 bases: TGTGCCAGCAGCTCCGGGACTAACACCGGGGAGCTGTTTTTT. This chain links TRBV7-2 with TRBJ2-2; possibly TRBD2 for D (6 bases). This CDR3 is 14 amino acids long. Germline lookup yields CDR1 SGHTA and CDR2 FQGNSA. The germline V and J ends were trimmed by 4 bases and 2 bases, with 8 bases remaining between them.

The V call is TRBV15, the J call TRBJ1-1; TRBD1 might be the D (5 bases). V was trimmed by 0 bases and J by 6 bases, leaving 14 bases between them. The CDR3 covers 15 residues. Germline V gene lookup returns CDR1 LNHNV and CDR2 YYDKDF (reference sequence). CDR3: CATSRDRGASAEAFF. DNA for the CDR3: TGTGCCACCAGCAGAGATCGAGGGGCTAGCGCTGAAGCTTTCTTT. The full variable domain, its missing parts supplied by reference TRBV15 and TRBJ1-1, is DAMVIQNPRYQVTQFGKPVTLSCSQTLNHNVMYWYQQKSSQAPKLLFHYYDKDFNNEADTPDNFQSRRPNTSFCFLDIRSPGLGDTAMYLCATSRDRGASAEAFFGQGTRLTVV.

The gene calls are TRBV19 and TRBJ2-5; perhaps TRBD2 as D (5 bases). The J call may be mistaken, given a closer DNA end match to TRBJ2-7. CDR3 length: 20 amino acids. The germline V gene encodes CDR1 LNHDA and CDR2 SQIVND (reference sequence). The DNA for the CDR3 is TGTGCCAGTAGTACTCGCCATCCTGGACTTTCCCAAGTGGCCTACTACGAGCAGTACTTC. This translates into CASSTRHPGLSQVAYYEQYF.

This clone occurred a few times. The chain couples TRBV4-2 to TRBJ2-7; maybe TRBD1 (6 bases). Germline V CDR1 and CDR2: LGHNA, YNFKEQ. The CDR3 totals 16 residues. Trimming took 1 base from V and 2 from J, leaving 15 bases between them. CDR3 protein: CASSQGTGTTPYEQYF. CDR3 DNA: TGTGCCAGCAGCCAAGGCACCGGGACAACTCCCTACGAGCAGTACTTC.

The V call is TRBV6-1, the J call TRBJ2-5, with TRBD1 identical over 9 bases. CDR3 length equals 17 residues. Per germline, CDR1 MNHNS and CDR2 SASEGT. J was trimmed by 0 bases and V by 3 bases; bases with no gene match: 8. The CDR3 DNA is TGTGCCAGCAGTGATAGGACAGGGGAGGGATACCAAGAGACCCAGTACTTC. Its protein product is CASSDRTGEGYQETQYF.

J is TRBJ1-4 and V is TRBV30, with 7 bases identical to TRBD1. Germline trimming cut 2 bases from V and 5 bases from J; bases unmatched to any gene: 8. The CDR3 totals 15 residues. Germline CDR1 reads GTSNPN; CDR2 reads SVGIG (reference sequence). CDR3 sequence: CAWSKGAASNEKLFF. CDR3 sequence (DNA): TGTGCCTGGAGTAAGGGGGCTGCGTCCAATGAAAAACTGTTTTTT.

The chain carries TRBV9 and TRBJ1-2, with 9 bases aligning to TRBD1. Germline-derived CDR1 and CDR2 are SGDLS and YYNGEE. The CDR3 sequence is 16 residues long. V trimming: 3 bases; J trimming: 1 base; junction bases outside the gene matches: 7. DNA of the CDR3: TGTGCCAGCAGCGCACAGGGGGCGGGGGTTAACTATGGCTACACCTTC. Protein product: CASSAQGAGVNYGYTF.

V and J are TRBV19 and TRBJ1-5; 7 bases line up with TRBD1. Germline assignment: CDR1 LNHDA and CDR2 SQIVND (reference sequence). The CDR3 length is 14 residues. V dropped 3 bases and J dropped 7; count of bases not matched to a gene: 6. The CDR3 sequence is CASSIRGKEQPQHF. The CDR3, as DNA: TGTGCCAGTAGTATCAGGGGGAAGGAACAGCCCCAGCATTTT.

A word on this clone: The conserved phenylalanine or tryptophan normally closing the CDR3 is absent here, so this likely arose from a read error. It is unclear where the CDR3 begins or ends on the DNA, so no DNA is shown, and the CDR3 is as TCRdb lists it. This rearrangement joins TRBV30 to TRBJ1-1; the table assigns TRBD1, which was not confirmed against the DNA. The CDR3 spans 11 residues, counting both ends. Germline V lookup: CDR1 GTSNPN, CDR2 SVGIG (reference sequence). CDR3 sequence: CAWSGQGITTI.

The rearrangement uses TRBV9 and TRBJ2-2; D is undetermined. The germline V gene has CDR1 SGDLS and CDR2 YYNGEE. The CDR3 loop spans 15 amino acids. V gave up 0 bases and J gave up 4 bases, with 10 bases separating them. The CDR3 DNA follows: TGTGCCAGCAGCGTAGAGTCCGCGCCCACCGGGGAGCTGTTTTTT. This gives the protein CASSVESAPTGELFF.

The chain is built from TRBV4-2 and TRBJ2-5, with D possibly TRBD2 on 6 matching bases. Trimming removed 0 bases from V and 5 bases from J, with 7 bases in between. Looked up from germline, CDR1 is LGHNA and CDR2 is YNFKEQ. The CDR3 consists of 13 residues. The CDR3 nucleotides are TGTGCCAGCAGCCAAGACGGAGGGGAGACCCAGTACTTC. Its translation: CASSQDGGETQYF.

This clone was seen a few times. V is TRBV6-1 and J is TRBJ1-2, with 7 bases identical to TRBD1. The CDR3 covers 13 residues. With V trimmed by 6 bases and J by 8 bases, 9 bases remained unmatched. Germline CDR1 reads MNHNS; CDR2 reads SASEGT. The CDR3 region is CASRSDRARGYTF. In DNA form, the CDR3 reads TGTGCCAGCAGATCAGACAGGGCCCGAGGCTACACCTTC.

The chain joins TRBV9 to TRBJ2-7; 11 bases fit TRBD2. V lost 3 bases and J lost 4; bases outside the gene matches: 6. The CDR3 totals 15 residues. Per the germline V gene, CDR1 is SGDLS and CDR2 is YYNGEE. The CDR3 region is CASSAGGLAAYEQYF. The CDR3 DNA reads TGTGCCAGCAGCGCGGGGGGACTAGCGGCTTACGAGCAGTACTTC.